A selection of T cell receptor beta chains follows, all from one sample in a study of blood T cell repertoires in COVID-19. Using immunoSEQ multiplex PCR, the repertoire was profiled, and TCRdb retains in-frame clones only, with some absent. The repertoire consists of some 170,000 clones, with 85% to 95% occurring once and the leading ten covering roughly 2%. Sequencing input: peripheral blood. The receptors originated from a woman between 55 and 75 years old with COVID-19, enrolled during active disease. CDR3s include the opening cysteine and the closing phenylalanine or tryptophan. The D gene is left open where the match is weak. Clone size is given for some rows only: seen once, a few or many times, or a class if the clone is expanded.

clone size	V gene	J gene	D gene	CDR3 protein	CDR3 DNA
NA	TRBV4-3	TRBJ2-7	NA	CASSQGTSSYEQYF	TGCGCCAGCAGCCAGGGGACAAGCTCCTACGAGCAGTACTTC
NA	TRBV2	TRBJ2-1	NA	CASSTLSASNEQFF	TGTGCCAGCAGTACCCTTTCTGCCAGCAATGAGCAGTTCTTC
NA	TRBV6-1	TRBJ2-3	TRBD2	CASSGPGLAETPVDTQYF	TGTGCCAGCAGTGGCCCGGGACTAGCGGAAACCCCGGTGGATACGCAGTATTTT
NA	TRBV4-2	TRBJ2-5	NA	CASSPLVGVWETQYF	TGTGCCAGCAGCCCGCTGGTAGGGGTATGGGAGACCCAGTACTTC
NA	TRBV19	TRBJ1-2	NA	CATGLGSDYGYTF	TGTGCCACCGGGTTAGGCAGTGACTATGGCTACACCTTC
few	TRBV5-1	TRBJ1-2	TRBD1	CASSLGTGYGYTF	TGCGCCAGCAGCTTGGGGACAGGCTATGGCTACACCTTC
NA	TRBV2	TRBJ1-3	NA	CASSEPLSGNTIYF	TGTGCCAGCAGTGAACCCCTTTCTGGAAACACCATATATTTT
NA	TRBV14	TRBJ1-4	NA	CASSQASGNEKLFF	TGTGCCAGCAGCCAAGCTTCGGGTAATGAAAAACTGTTTTTT
once	TRBV15	TRBJ2-5	NA	CATSRDPGLETQYF	TGTGCCACCAGCAGAGATCCAGGGTTAGAGACCCAGTACTTC
NA	TRBV6-4	TRBJ2-1	NA	CASSARTGGDEQFF	TGTGCCAGCAGTGCCAGGACAGGCGGGGATGAGCAGTTCTTC
NA	TRBV18	TRBJ2-7	TRBD1	CASSPPTGGPISYEQYF	TGTGCCAGCTCACCACCGACAGGGGGTCCAATCTCCTACGAGCAGTACTTC
once	TRBV29-1	TRBJ1-3	NA	CSVANFAGNTIYF	TGCAGCGTTGCTAATTTTGCTGGAAACACCATATATTTT
NA	TRBV4-3	TRBJ1-2	NA	CASSPGIVGSYGYTF	TGCGCCAGCAGCCCAGGCATAGTTGGATCCTATGGCTACACCTTC
NA	TRBV18	TRBJ1-4	NA	CASSPQGQNEKLFF	TGTGCCAGCTCACCACAGGGGCAAAATGAAAAACTGTTTTTT
NA	TRBV5-1	TRBJ1-2	TRBD1	CASSHGTASLNYGYTF	TGCGCCAGCAGCCACGGGACAGCCAGTCTTAACTATGGCTACACCTTC
NA	TRBV5-1	TRBJ1-1	NA	CASSPGLQNTEAFF	TGCGCCAGCAGCCCGGGACTGCAGAACACTGAAGCTTTCTTT
NA	TRBV19	TRBJ2-7	NA	CASSLDQGNEQYF	TGTGCCAGTAGCCTAGACCAGGGGAACGAGCAGTACTTC
NA	TRBV7-9	TRBJ2-3	TRBD1	CASSLGAGQETQYF	TGTGCCAGCAGCTTAGGGGCAGGACAGGAAACGCAGTATTTT
NA	TRBV15	TRBJ1-2	NA	CATSRSIGQFYNYGYTF	TGTGCCACCAGCAGATCCATTGGACAGTTTTATAACTATGGCTACACCTTC
NA	TRBV7-2	TRBJ2-7	TRBD2	CASSLFWTSGGYEQYF	TGTGCCAGCAGCTTATTCTGGACTAGCGGGGGTTACGAGCAGTACTTC
NA	TRBV5-1	TRBJ1-4	TRBD1	CASSSGQGIGEKLFF	TGCGCCAGCAGCTCGGGACAGGGTATCGGGGAAAAACTGTTTTTT
NA	TRBV19	TRBJ1-2	NA	CASSIATGISYGYTF	TGTGCCAGTAGTATTGCGACAGGAATAAGCTATGGCTACACCTTC
NA	TRBV5-6	TRBJ2-2	NA	CASSPPSNTGELFF	TGTGCCAGCAGCCCACCTAGCAACACCGGGGAGCTGTTTTTT
once	TRBV7-2	TRBJ1-5	TRBD1	CASSLEGQGIIRNQPQHF	TGTGCCAGCAGCTTAGAGGGACAGGGGATAATCCGCAATCAGCCCCAGCATTTT
NA	TRBV6-1	TRBJ2-1	TRBD2	CASSGSRGLVGGNEQFF	TGTGCCAGCAGTGGGTCCCGGGGACTAGTGGGGGGCAATGAGCAGTTCTTC
NA	TRBV19	TRBJ1-2	NA	CASSIGYDGYTF	TGTGCCAGTAGTATAGGTTATGATGGCTACACCTTC
NA	TRBV18	TRBJ2-3	NA	CASSPPITGQADTQYF	TGTGCCAGCTCACCACCGATTACAGGGCAAGCAGATACGCAGTATTTT
once	TRBV3-1/TRBV3-2	TRBJ1-5	NA	CASSADYSNQPQHF	TGTGCCAGCAGCGCGGATTATAGCAATCAGCCCCAGCATTTT
NA	TRBV4-3	TRBJ2-7	NA	CASSQEGARGDEQYF	TGCGCCAGCAGCCAAGAGGGTGCCAGGGGAGACGAGCAGTACTTC
NA	TRBV20-1	TRBJ2-7	NA	CSASWRGQTYEQYF	TGCAGTGCTAGTTGGCGGGGGCAAACCTACGAGCAGTACTTC
NA	TRBV7-2	TRBJ1-3	TRBD1	CASSGATGSGNTIYF	TGTGCCAGCAGCGGAGCGACAGGGTCTGGAAACACCATATATTTT
once	TRBV2	TRBJ2-1	NA	CASSADRHNEQFF	TGTGCCAGCAGTGCCGACAGGCACAATGAGCAGTTCTTC
NA	TRBV28	TRBJ2-1	TRBD1	CASSIPGQWDNEQFF	TGTGCCAGCAGTATACCGGGACAGTGGGATAATGAGCAGTTCTTC
NA	TRBV5-5	TRBJ1-1	NA	CASSPEPVENTEAFF	TGTGCCAGCAGCCCCGAGCCCGTAGAGAACACTGAAGCTTTCTTT
NA	TRBV10-3	TRBJ2-3	TRBD1	CAISARQGFADTQYF	TGTGCCATCAGTGCCAGACAGGGCTTCGCAGATACGCAGTATTTT
NA	TRBV11-2	TRBJ2-1	TRBD1	CASSLNRDRGFNEQFF	TGTGCCAGCAGCTTAAACCGGGACAGGGGCTTTAATGAGCAGTTCTTC
NA	TRBV7-3	TRBJ2-1	TRBD2	CASSSTGTSYNEQFF	TGTGCCAGCAGCTCCACCGGGACTAGCTACAATGAGCAGTTCTTC
NA	TRBV6-5	TRBJ1-1	NA	CASTPWNTEAFF	TGTGCCAGCACCCCGTGGAACACTGAAGCTTTCTTT
NA	TRBV19	TRBJ1-6	TRBD1	CASSIAATGISPLHF	TGTGCCAGTAGTATAGCGGCGACAGGGATTTCACCCCTCCACTTT
NA	TRBV12-3/TRBV12-4	TRBJ2-3	TRBD2	CASSRGEPDTQYF	TGTGCCAGCAGCCGGGGGGAGCCAGATACGCAGTATTTT
NA	TRBV5-1	TRBJ1-1	NA	CASSDSINRELMNTEAFF	TGCGCCAGCAGCGACAGCATAAACAGGGAGCTCATGAACACTGAAGCTTTCTTT